These 26 T cell receptor beta chains were sequenced from one sample in a study of shared clonotypes between healthy human individuals. Here immunoSEQ multiplex PCR was the method, and the copy in TCRdb shows in-frame clones only, minus some. Of about 1.1 million clones listed, about 72% are singletons. Material: memory CD4+ T cells from PBMCs. The subset: CD45RA-negative fraction. The receptors were sampled from a man aged 18 to 29 in good health. Some clones in this sample may be carry-over from other donors' samples.

The genes are TRBV4-2 and TRBJ2-1; D uncertain. Germline V CDR1 and CDR2: LGHNA, YNFKEQ. The CDR3 covers 15 residues. The V gene lost 6 bases and the J gene lost 0 bases, with 12 bases spanning the gap. The CDR3 reads CASRQSLSSYNEQFF. For the CDR3, the DNA is TGTGCCAGCAGACAAAGTCTGAGCTCCTACAATGAGCAGTTCTTC.

This clone appeared a few times. The J gene is TRBJ1-5, the V gene TRBV6-6, with no clear D. Trimming cost V 6 bases and J 6 bases, with 15 bases left between them. The length of the CDR3 is 14 residues. Germline CDR1 and CDR2: MNHNY and SVGAGI (reference sequence). The CDR3 bases are TGTGCCAGCAGCTTCGGTAAGGAAACTCAGCCCCAGCATTTT. Residues: CASSFGKETQPQHF.

This rearrangement joins TRBV4-3 to TRBJ2-1, with TRBD1 matching over 12 bases. Germline trimming cut 0 bases from V and 6 bases from J; bases unmatched to any gene: 9. This CDR3 has 18 residues. Looked up from germline, CDR1 is LGHNA and CDR2 is YSLEER. The CDR3 DNA reads as TGCGCCAGCAGCCAAGATGGGGGACAGGGGGCGCGGGGCAATGAGCAGTTCTTC. It translates to CASSQDGGQGARGNEQFF.

The chain combines TRBV2 with TRBJ2-7, with 8 bases aligning to TRBD1. Germline V gene data show CDR1 as SNHLY and CDR2 as FYNNEI. This CDR3 spans 14 amino acids. V was pared by 6 bases and J by 4 bases, with 8 bases of the junction left unmatched. For the CDR3, the DNA is TGTGCCAGCAGGTGGGGGACAGGAGTATACGAGCAGTACTTC. Protein product: CASRWGTGVYEQYF.

As to this clone: At the DNA level, this CDR3 is encoded by other sequences in the same sample as well. This chain links TRBV5-1 with TRBJ2-2, with D possibly matching TRBD1 (5 bases). The CDR3 is 13 residues long. With 2 bases removed from V and 5 bases from J, the gap between germline ends came to 7 bases. Germline V gene sequence: CDR1 SGHRS, CDR2 YFSETQ. The CDR3 DNA reads TGCGCCAGCAGCTTAGGGGAAACCGGGGAGCTGTTTTTT. Translated, it gives CASSLGETGELFF. The whole variable domain, filled in from reference TRBV5-1 and TRBJ2-2, reads KAGVTQTPRYLIKTRGQQVTLSCSPISGHRSVSWYQQTPGQGLQFLFEYFSETQRNKGNFPGRFSGRQFSNSRSEMNVSTLELGDSALYLCASSLGETGELFFGEGSRLTVL.

The genes are TRBV6-1 and TRBJ1-1; no clear D gene. The V end was cut by 2 bases, the J end by 6 bases, with 10 bases between. There are 13 residues in the CDR3. Germline V gives CDR1 MNHNS, CDR2 SASEGT. Written as DNA, the CDR3 is TGTGCCAGCAGTGAACAGTCGCTGTCTGAAGCTTTCTTT. As protein: CASSEQSLSEAFF.

As for this clone: Different DNA sequences within this sample yield the same CDR3. The chain links TRBV28 to TRBJ2-1, with unresolved D. This CDR3 has 14 amino acids. Germline values: CDR1 MDHEN, CDR2 SYDVKM. Trimming stripped 6 bases from V and 0 bases from J, with 9 bases between. This CDR3 reads CASRSRSSYNEQFF. CDR3 nucleotides: TGTGCCAGCAGATCCCGAAGCTCCTACAATGAGCAGTTCTTC.

This clone was counted only a few times. V is TRBV27 and J is TRBJ2-3, with D maybe TRBD2 (6 bases). Germline CDR1 reads MNHEY; CDR2 reads SMNVEV (reference sequence). This CDR3 region has 17 residues. Trimming removed 2 bases at V and 8 bases at J, with 23 bases between. The CDR3 region is CASSLQSGLSWSGTQYF. CDR3 sequence (DNA): TGTGCCAGCAGTTTACAGTCTGGACTATCTTGGAGTGGTACGCAGTATTTT.

J is TRBJ2-5 and V is TRBV2, with TRBD2 matching 14 bases. This CDR3 has 15 amino acids. The germline V gene encodes CDR1 SNHLY and CDR2 FYNNEI. V was pared by 6 bases and J by 5 bases, with 5 bases of the junction left unmatched. Here the CDR3 reads CASRTSGRARETQYF. CDR3 in DNA: TGTGCCAGCAGGACTAGCGGGAGGGCCAGGGAGACCCAGTACTTC.

The chain recombines TRBV11-3 with TRBJ2-1; D is possibly TRBD1 or TRBD2 (6 bases each). Trimming pared 5 bases from V and 6 bases from J, leaving 14 bases between. Per germline, CDR1 SGHNT and CDR2 YENEEA. The CDR3 has 14 amino acids. This CDR3 is CASSRRGAGNEQFF. CDR3 bases: TGTGCCAGCAGCCGGAGGGGGGCGGGCAATGAGCAGTTCTTC.

The V gene is TRBV2, the J gene TRBJ2-1; D is unclear. V was cut by 7 bases and J by 0 bases, with 10 bases left in between. This CDR3 contains 14 residues. The germline CDR1 and CDR2 sequences are SNHLY and FYNNEI. CDR3 in DNA: TGTGCCAGCAACCTCATAAGCTCCTACAATGAGCAGTTCTTC. This translates into CASNLISSYNEQFF.

The chain is built from TRBV28 and TRBJ2-7, with 8 bases identical to TRBD1. CDR1 is MDHEN and CDR2 is SYDVKM in the germline V gene. The CDR3 extends over 14 amino acids. V lost 4 bases, J lost 11 bases, and 13 bases stayed unmatched. In DNA form, the CDR3 reads TGTGCCAGCAGTTCCCCGGGACAGGCCTTATCGGAGTACTTC. It is translated as CASSSPGQALSEYF.

The rearrangement joins TRBV5-6 to TRBJ2-5; D is unresolved. Germline V lookup: CDR1 SGHDT, CDR2 YYEEEE. Trimming took 0 bases from V and 1 from J, leaving 7 bases between them. The CDR3 has 14 residues. The CDR3 spells CASSLGGSQETQYF. Here the CDR3 DNA reads TGTGCCAGCAGCTTGGGGGGTTCCCAAGAGACCCAGTACTTC.

The rearrangement joins TRBV28 to TRBJ2-7; weak D call: TRBD1 (5 bases). Trimming removed 8 bases at V and 4 bases at J, with 15 bases between. This CDR3 spans 13 amino acids. Germline V gives CDR1 MDHEN, CDR2 SYDVKM. The CDR3 bases are TGTGCCAGCGCTGACTGGGGCGAGTACGAGCAGTACTTC. It is translated as CASADWGEYEQYF.

This chain connects TRBV7-9 to TRBJ1-4; TRBD1 agrees at 9 bases. Germline CDR1 SEHNR, CDR2 FQNEAQ (reference sequence). Germline trimming cut 4 bases from V and 7 bases from J; bases unmatched to any gene: 4. CDR3 length equals 14 residues. The CDR3 sequence: CASSSGTGREKLFF. The CDR3 nucleotides are TGTGCCAGCAGCTCCGGGACAGGGCGTGAAAAACTGTTTTTT.

This sequence joins TRBV27 and TRBJ2-6; maybe TRBD1 (5 bases). The CDR3 extends over 20 amino acids. The V end lost 5 bases, the J end lost 1 base, and 24 bases lay between the germline ends. Per the germline V gene, CDR1 is MNHEY and CDR2 is SMNVEV (reference sequence). CDR3 bases: TGTGCCAGCAGTACCCTGGGGCAGGGTGTCAGGGTATCTGGGGCCAACGTCCTGACTTTC. This translates into CASSTLGQGVRVSGANVLTF. The full variable domain, in which reference TRBV27 and TRBJ2-6 provide the parts outside the CDR3, is EAQVTQNPRYLITVTGKKLTVTCSQNMNHEYMSWYRQDPGLGLRQIYYSMNVEVTDKGDVPEGYKVSRKEKRNFPLILESPSPNQTSLYFCASSTLGQGVRVSGANVLTFGAGSRLTVL.

J is TRBJ2-3 and V is TRBV25-1; the D is unclear. This CDR3 is built from 15 residues. The ends were cut back, 7 bases at V and 4 bases at J, with 18 bases in the middle. The germline V gene encodes CDR1 MGHDK and CDR2 SYGVNS. CDR3 loop: CASKGRRDRADTQYF. Here the CDR3 DNA reads TGTGCCAGCAAAGGTCGTAGGGATCGGGCAGATACGCAGTATTTT.

The chain employs TRBV5-6 and TRBJ2-1, with TRBD2 matching 14 bases. The junction had 6 bases not matched to a gene; V was cut back by 4 bases and J by 9 bases. CDR3 length: 15 residues. Germline CDR1 SGHDT, CDR2 YYEEEE. In nucleotides, the CDR3 is TGTGCCAGCAGCCCGGGACTAGCGGGAGAGGGTGAGCAGTTCTTC. Translating gives CASSPGLAGEGEQFF.

The chain combines TRBV6-1 with TRBJ2-5, with a possible D match to TRBD2 (5 bases). The CDR3 spans 13 residues. Trimming took off 10 bases at V and 1 base at J, with 13 bases between the two ends. Germline CDR1 reads MNHNS; CDR2 reads SASEGT. DNA of the CDR3: TGTGCCACCTACCTACGGGGCCAAGAGACCCAGTACTTC. Amino acids: CATYLRGQETQYF.

In the case of this clone: No DNA is shown, since the ends of the CDR3 on it are uncertain; the CDR3 is the one TCRdb lists. This rearrangement joins TRBV4-2 to TRBJ1-4. Looked up from germline, CDR1 is LGHNA and CDR2 is YNFKEQ. With termini counted, the CDR3 has 15 amino acids. The CDR3 loop is CASSQGFGRGTKVFF.

The chain combines TRBV10-1 with TRBJ2-7, with D unclear. V was shortened by 3 bases and J by 1 base, with 7 bases between the two germline ends. The CDR3 runs 13 residues. Germline V gene data show CDR1 as WNHNN and CDR2 as SYGVQD (reference sequence). The DNA of the CDR3 is TGCGCCAGCAGTGAATTTACTTCCTACGAGCAGTACTTC. It codes for CASSEFTSYEQYF.

This clone was detected only a few times. CDR3 sequence: CASSLPGRAGEQYF. The DNA of the CDR3 is TGCGCCAGCAGCCTCCCGGGCCGTGCGGGCGAGCAGTACTTC. V and J are TRBV4-1 and TRBJ2-7; possible D gene TRBD2, 5 bases. In germline, CDR1 is MGHRA, CDR2 YSYEKL. Trimming pared 4 bases from V and 6 bases from J, leaving 16 bases between. The CDR3 length is 14 residues.

This clone was recorded a few times. The V gene is TRBV18, the J gene TRBJ2-3; 9 bases align to TRBD2. Germline loops: CDR1 KGHSH, CDR2 LQKENI. V gave up 1 base and J gave up 2 bases; unmatched junction bases: 4. The CDR3 spans 16 residues. Here the CDR3 DNA reads TGTGCCAGCTCACCACTAGCGGGAGTTGACACAGATACGCAGTATTTT. Its protein product is CASSPLAGVDTDTQYF.

This clone has only a few counts. The chain carries TRBV7-2 and TRBJ2-7; D unresolved. Germline V gene data show CDR1 as SGHTA and CDR2 as FQGNSA. Trimming stripped 5 bases from V and 3 bases from J, with 5 bases between. This CDR3 has 11 amino acids. The CDR3 loop is CASSENYEQYF. DNA of the CDR3: TGTGCCAGCAGCGAAAACTACGAGCAGTACTTC.

The chain has TRBV11-2 and TRBJ1-1, with TRBD1 identical over 7 bases. The CDR3 is 12 amino acids. V lost 4 bases and J lost 11; bases outside the gene matches: 7. The germline gives CDR1 SGHAT, CDR2 FQNNGV. The CDR3 is CASSSAQGGAFF. For the CDR3, the DNA is TGTGCCAGCAGCTCAGCCCAGGGGGGGGCTTTCTTT.

The gene calls are TRBV5-4 and TRBJ2-3; a possible D gene is TRBD1 (5 bases). V was pared by 3 bases and J by 1 base, with 12 bases between. This CDR3 contains 15 residues. The germline V gene has CDR1 SGHNT and CDR2 YYREEE (reference sequence). CDR3 protein: CASSSSKGGTDTQYF. The CDR3 DNA sequence: TGTGCCAGCAGCTCGAGTAAAGGGGGCACAGATACGCAGTATTTT.